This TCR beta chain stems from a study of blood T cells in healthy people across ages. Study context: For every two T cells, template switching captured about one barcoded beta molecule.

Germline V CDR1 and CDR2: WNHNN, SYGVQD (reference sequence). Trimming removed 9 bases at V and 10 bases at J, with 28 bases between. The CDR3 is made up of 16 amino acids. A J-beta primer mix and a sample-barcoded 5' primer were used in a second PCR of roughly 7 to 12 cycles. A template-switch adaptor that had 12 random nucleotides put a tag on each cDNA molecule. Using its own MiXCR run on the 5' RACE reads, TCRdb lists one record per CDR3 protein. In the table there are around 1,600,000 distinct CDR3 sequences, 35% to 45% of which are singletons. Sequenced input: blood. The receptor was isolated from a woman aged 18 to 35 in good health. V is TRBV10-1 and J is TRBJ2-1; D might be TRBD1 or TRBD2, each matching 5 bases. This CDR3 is CASIYSTAGGSYEQFF. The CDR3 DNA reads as TGCGCCAGTATTTATTCGACAGCTGGGGGTTCTTACGAGCAGTTCTTC.